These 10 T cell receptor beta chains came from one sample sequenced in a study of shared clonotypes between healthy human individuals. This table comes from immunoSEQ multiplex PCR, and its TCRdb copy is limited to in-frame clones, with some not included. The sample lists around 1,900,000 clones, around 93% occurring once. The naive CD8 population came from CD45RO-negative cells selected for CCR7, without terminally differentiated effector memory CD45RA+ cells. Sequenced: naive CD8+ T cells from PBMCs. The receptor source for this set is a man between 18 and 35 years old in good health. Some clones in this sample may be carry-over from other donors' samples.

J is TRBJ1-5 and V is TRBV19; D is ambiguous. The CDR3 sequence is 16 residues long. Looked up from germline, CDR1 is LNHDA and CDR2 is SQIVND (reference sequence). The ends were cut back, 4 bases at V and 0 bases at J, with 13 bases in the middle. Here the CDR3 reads CASSTPWSHSNQPQHF. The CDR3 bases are TGTGCCAGTAGTACCCCGTGGAGTCATAGCAATCAGCCCCAGCATTTT.

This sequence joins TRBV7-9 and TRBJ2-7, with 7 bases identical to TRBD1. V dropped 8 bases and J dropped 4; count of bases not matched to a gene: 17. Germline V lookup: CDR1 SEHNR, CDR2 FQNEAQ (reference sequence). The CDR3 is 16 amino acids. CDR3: CASYKVSRDSPYEQYF. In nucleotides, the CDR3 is TGTGCCAGCTACAAAGTAAGCCGGGACAGCCCTTACGAGCAGTACTTC.

The CDR3 DNA follows: TGTGCCAGCAGCATGGAGAATACGCAGTATTTT. It yields the protein CASSMENTQYF. The rearrangement links TRBV6-1 to TRBJ2-3; D remains unclear. The CDR3 is 11 amino acids. Trimming took off 6 bases at V and 7 bases at J, with 8 bases between the two ends. Looked up from germline, CDR1 is MNHNS and CDR2 is SASEGT.

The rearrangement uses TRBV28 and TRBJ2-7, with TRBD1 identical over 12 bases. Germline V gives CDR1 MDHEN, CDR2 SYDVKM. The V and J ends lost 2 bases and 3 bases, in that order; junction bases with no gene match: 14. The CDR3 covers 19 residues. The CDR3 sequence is CASSLKSRSWDRGLYEQYF. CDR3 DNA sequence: TGTGCCAGCAGTTTAAAGTCGAGGAGTTGGGACAGGGGGCTCTACGAGCAGTACTTC.

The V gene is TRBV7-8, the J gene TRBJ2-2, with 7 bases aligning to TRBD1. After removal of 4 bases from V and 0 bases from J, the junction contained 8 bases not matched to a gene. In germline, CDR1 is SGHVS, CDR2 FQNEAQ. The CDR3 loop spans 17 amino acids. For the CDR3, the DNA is TGTGCCAGCAGCTGGGTGACAGGGTTCGCGAACACCGGGGAGCTGTTTTTT. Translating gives CASSWVTGFANTGELFF.

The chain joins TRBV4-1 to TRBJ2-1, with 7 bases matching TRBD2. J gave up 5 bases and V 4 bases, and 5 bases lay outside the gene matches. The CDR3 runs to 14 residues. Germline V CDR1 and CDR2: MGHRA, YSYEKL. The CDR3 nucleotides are TGCGCCAGCAGCCGAAGCCGGGGGGACAATGAGCAGTTCTTC. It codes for CASSRSRGDNEQFF.

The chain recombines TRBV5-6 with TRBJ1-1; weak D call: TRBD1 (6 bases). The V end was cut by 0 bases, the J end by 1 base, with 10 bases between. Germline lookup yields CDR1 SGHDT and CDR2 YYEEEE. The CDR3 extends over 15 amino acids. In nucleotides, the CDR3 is TGTGCCAGCAGCTTGGGTCAGGGGCCGAACACTGAAGCTTTCTTT. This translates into CASSLGQGPNTEAFF.

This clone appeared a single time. The CDR3 coding sequence is TGTGCCACCCAGTCCGGGTTTCCAAATCAGCCCCAGCATTTT. Translated, it gives CATQSGFPNQPQHF. The rearrangement joins TRBV6-1 to TRBJ1-5; D is unclear. Germline V gives CDR1 MNHNS, CDR2 SASEGT. The V end lost 10 bases, the J end lost 4 bases, and 17 bases lay between the germline ends. CDR3 length: 14 residues.

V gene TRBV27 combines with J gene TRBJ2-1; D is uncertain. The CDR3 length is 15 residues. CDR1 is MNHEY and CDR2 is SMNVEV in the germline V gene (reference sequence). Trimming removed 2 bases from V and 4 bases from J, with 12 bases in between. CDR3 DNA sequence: TGTGCCAGCAGTTTAAGGAGCGCCTTATACAATGAGCAGTTCTTC. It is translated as CASSLRSALYNEQFF.

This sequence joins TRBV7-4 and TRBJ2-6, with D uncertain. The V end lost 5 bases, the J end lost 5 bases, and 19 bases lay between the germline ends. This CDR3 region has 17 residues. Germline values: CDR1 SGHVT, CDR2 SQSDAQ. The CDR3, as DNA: TGTGCCAGCAGCGACGGGTGCTCACAAAGTCGGGCCAACGTCCTGACTTTC. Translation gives CASSDGCSQSRANVLTF.